Listed below are T cell receptor beta chains from one sample, sequenced in a study of blood T cell repertoires in COVID-19. Assay: immunoSEQ multiplex PCR; the TCRdb copy retains only in-frame clones and omits some. The sample carries under 80,000 clones, about 83% recorded once. Sequencing was done on a sample of peripheral blood. The source of these receptors is a man aged 80 or over with acute or convalescent COVID-19. The CDR3 runs from the conserved cysteine through the conserved F or W. A D gene is named only where the DNA matches it firmly. Size values are once, few and many counts, or a class for expanded clones, and some rows have none.

v_gene,abundance,d_gene,len,j_gene,CDR3aa,CDR3nt
TRBV19,NA,NA,13,TRBJ2-6,CAGRLSGANVLTF,TGTGCCGGGCGTCTCTCTGGGGCCAACGTCCTGACTTTC
TRBV27,NA,TRBD1,16,TRBJ2-3,CASSLINRQGADTQYF,TGTGCCAGCAGTCTAATAAACCGACAGGGTGCAGATACGCAGTATTTT
TRBV11-2,NA,TRBD2,18,TRBJ2-4,CASSAELAGALAKNIQYF,TGTGCCAGCAGCGCCGAGCTAGCGGGGGCCCTAGCCAAAAACATTCAGTACTTC
TRBV7-2,few,NA,13,TRBJ1-1,CASSLSSYTEAFF,TGTGCCAGCAGCTTATCCAGTTACACTGAAGCTTTCTTT
TRBV4-1,many,NA,12,TRBJ2-7,CASSQDYNEQYF,TGCGCCAGCAGCCAAGATTACAACGAGCAGTACTTC
TRBV23-1,NA,NA,15,TRBJ1-5,CASSQSGTVSQPQHF,TGCGCCAGCAGTCAATCGGGGACTGTGTCTCAGCCCCAGCATTTT
TRBV7-2,NA,TRBD2,16,TRBJ2-1,CASSSAGTSGYNEQFF,TGTGCCAGCAGCTCCGCAGGGACTAGCGGTTACAATGAGCAGTTCTTC
TRBV2,NA,TRBD1,14,TRBJ2-1,CASSGDRRNNEQFF,TGTGCCAGCAGTGGGGACAGGCGAAACAATGAGCAGTTCTTC
TRBV6-2/TRBV6-3,once,TRBD2,16,TRBJ2-1,CASSYPAGGSFYEQFF,TGTGCCAGCAGTTATCCGGCGGGGGGGTCTTTTTATGAGCAGTTCTTC
TRBV5-1,once,NA,16,TRBJ2-3,CASSLSRDSRADTQYF,TGCGCCAGCAGTCTATCCCGGGACTCTCGCGCAGATACGCAGTATTTT
TRBV24-1,NA,NA,16,TRBJ2-2,CATSDPTGPNTGELFF,TGTGCCACCAGTGATCCGACAGGCCCGAACACCGGGGAGCTGTTTTTT
TRBV5-6,NA,TRBD1,15,TRBJ1-5,CASSVQGPGNQPQHF,TGTGCCAGCAGCGTACAGGGGCCCGGCAATCAGCCCCAGCATTTT